This TCR beta chain was found in a study of T cells and Merkel cell carcinoma outcomes. Study-wide points: Reportedly, T-cell repertoire with density predicts Merkel cell carcinoma outcomes.

On this clone: Its target is not known.

CDR1 is SGHAT and CDR2 is FQNNGV in the germline V gene. The CDR3 spans 14 residues. V lost 5 bases and J lost 4; bases outside the gene matches: 5. The protocol was immunoSEQ multiplex PCR, while the TCRdb copy is restricted to in-frame clones and leaves out a portion. The sample yields about 6,400 clones, 70% to 75% seen once. Material: tumor tissue from Merkel cell carcinoma. This TCR derives from a human donor with Merkel cell carcinoma. Some clones in this sample may be carry-over from other donors' samples. The V and J genes are TRBV11-2 and TRBJ1-1, with 9 positions matching TRBD1. The CDR3 DNA reads TGTGCCAGCAGCAGGACAGGGGAGGGCACTGAAGCTTTCTTT. Its translation: CASSRTGEGTEAFF.